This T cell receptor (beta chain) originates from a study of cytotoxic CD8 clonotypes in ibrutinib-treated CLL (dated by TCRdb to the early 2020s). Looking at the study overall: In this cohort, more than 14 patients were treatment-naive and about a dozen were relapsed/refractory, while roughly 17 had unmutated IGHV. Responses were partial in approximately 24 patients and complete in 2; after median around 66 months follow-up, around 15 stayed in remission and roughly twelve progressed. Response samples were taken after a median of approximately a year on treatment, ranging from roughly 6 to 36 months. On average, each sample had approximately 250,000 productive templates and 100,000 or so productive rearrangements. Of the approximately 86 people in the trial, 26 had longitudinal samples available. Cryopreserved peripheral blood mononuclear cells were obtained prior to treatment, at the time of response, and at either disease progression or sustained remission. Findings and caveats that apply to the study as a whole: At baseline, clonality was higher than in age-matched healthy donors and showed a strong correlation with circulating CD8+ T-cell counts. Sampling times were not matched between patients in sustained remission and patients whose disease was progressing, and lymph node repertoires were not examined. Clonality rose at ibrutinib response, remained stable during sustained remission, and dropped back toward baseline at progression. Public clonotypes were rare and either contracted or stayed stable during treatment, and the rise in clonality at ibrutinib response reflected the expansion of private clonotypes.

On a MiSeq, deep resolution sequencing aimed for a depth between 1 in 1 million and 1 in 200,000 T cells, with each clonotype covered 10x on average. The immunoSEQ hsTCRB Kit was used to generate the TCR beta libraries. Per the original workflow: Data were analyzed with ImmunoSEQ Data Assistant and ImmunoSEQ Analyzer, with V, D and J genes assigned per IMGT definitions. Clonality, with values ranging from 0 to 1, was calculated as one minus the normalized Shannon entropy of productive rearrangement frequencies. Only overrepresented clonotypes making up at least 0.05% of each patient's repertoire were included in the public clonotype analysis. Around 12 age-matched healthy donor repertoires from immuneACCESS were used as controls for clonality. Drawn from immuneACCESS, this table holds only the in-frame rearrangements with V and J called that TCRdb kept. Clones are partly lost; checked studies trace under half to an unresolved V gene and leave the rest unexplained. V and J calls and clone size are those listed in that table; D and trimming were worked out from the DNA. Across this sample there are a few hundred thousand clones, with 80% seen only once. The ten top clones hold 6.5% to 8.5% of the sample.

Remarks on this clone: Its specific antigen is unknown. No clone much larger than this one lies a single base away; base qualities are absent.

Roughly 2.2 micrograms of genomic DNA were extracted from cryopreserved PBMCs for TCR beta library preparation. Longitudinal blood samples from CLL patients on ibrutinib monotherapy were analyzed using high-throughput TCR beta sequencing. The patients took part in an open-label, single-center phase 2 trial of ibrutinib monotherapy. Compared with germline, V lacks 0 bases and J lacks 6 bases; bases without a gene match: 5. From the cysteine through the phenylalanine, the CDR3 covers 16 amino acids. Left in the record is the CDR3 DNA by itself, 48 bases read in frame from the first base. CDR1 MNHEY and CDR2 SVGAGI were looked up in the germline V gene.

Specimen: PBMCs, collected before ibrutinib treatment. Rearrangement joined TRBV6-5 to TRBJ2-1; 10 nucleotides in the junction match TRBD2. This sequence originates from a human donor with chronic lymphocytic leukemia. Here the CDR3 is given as CASSYSVLAGANEQFF. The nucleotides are TGTGCCAGCAGTTACTCGGTGCTAGCGGGAGCCAATGAGCAGTTCTTC.